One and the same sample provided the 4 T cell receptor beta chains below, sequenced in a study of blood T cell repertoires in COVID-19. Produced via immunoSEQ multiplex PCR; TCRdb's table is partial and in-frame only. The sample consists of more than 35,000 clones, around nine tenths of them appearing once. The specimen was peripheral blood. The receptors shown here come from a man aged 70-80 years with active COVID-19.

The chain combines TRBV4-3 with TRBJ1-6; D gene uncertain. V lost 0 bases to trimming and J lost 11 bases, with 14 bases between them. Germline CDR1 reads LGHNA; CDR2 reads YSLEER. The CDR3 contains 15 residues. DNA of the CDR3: TGCGCCAGCAGCCAAGATGAGGGCAGAAGTACACCCCTCCACTTT. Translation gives CASSQDEGRSTPLHF.

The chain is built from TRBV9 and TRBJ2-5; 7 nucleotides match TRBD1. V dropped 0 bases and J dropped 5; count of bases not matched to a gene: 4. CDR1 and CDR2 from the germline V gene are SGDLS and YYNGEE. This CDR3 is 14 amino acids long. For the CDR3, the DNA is TGTGCCAGCAGCGTAGGACAGGGCTGGGAGACCCAGTACTTC. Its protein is CASSVGQGWETQYF.

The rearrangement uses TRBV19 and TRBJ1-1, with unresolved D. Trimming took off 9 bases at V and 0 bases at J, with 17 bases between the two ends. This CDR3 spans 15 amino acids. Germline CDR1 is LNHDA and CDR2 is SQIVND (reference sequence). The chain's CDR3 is CASADSGSLNTEAFF. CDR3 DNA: TGTGCCAGCGCAGATTCGGGTTCCTTGAACACTGAAGCTTTCTTT.

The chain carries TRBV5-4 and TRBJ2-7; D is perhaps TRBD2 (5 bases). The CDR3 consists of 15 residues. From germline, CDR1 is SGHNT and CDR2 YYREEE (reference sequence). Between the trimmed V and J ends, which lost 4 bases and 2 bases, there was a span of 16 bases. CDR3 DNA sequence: TGTGCCAGCAGCCCCTCTCAGCTCGGGGCCTACGAGCAGTACTTC. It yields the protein CASSPSQLGAYEQYF.